Each of the 7 T cell receptor beta chains below was sequenced from the same sample in a study of T cell changes during pregnancy in multiple sclerosis. Some clones are missing from TCRdb's copy, which holds only in-frame ones; the method was immunoSEQ multiplex PCR. The table records 35,000 to 55,000 clones, about 89% of them present only once. The source material was CD4+ T cells from peripheral blood mononuclear cells, sampled after pregnancy. The receptors here all came from a female donor with multiple sclerosis, enrolled in a pregnancy study.

The chain carries TRBV2 and TRBJ1-1; 8 nucleotides match TRBD1. This CDR3 comprises 14 residues. Per germline, CDR1 SNHLY and CDR2 FYNNEI. Germline trimming cut 9 bases from V and 5 bases from J; bases unmatched to any gene: 11. This chain's CDR3 is CARKPGQGKTEAFF. The CDR3, as DNA: TGTGCCAGAAAACCAGGACAGGGTAAGACTGAAGCTTTCTTT.

The chain uses TRBV6-5 and TRBJ2-7; D unresolved. Germline CDR1 and CDR2: MNHEY and SVGAGI. Trimming stripped 0 bases from V and 2 bases from J, with 8 bases between. The CDR3 sequence is 14 residues long. Here the CDR3 reads CASSYSATAYEQYF. The CDR3 bases are TGTGCCAGCAGTTACTCCGCTACCGCCTACGAGCAGTACTTC.

V usage is TRBV5-1 and J usage is TRBJ1-1; weak D call: TRBD1 (6 bases). CDR3 length equals 16 residues. The germline V gene has CDR1 SGHRS and CDR2 YFSETQ. Deletions cut 2 bases from V and 1 base from J, with 15 bases between. The CDR3 sequence is CASSLQGRKGNTEAFF. CDR3 DNA sequence: TGCGCCAGCAGCTTACAGGGTAGAAAGGGGAACACTGAAGCTTTCTTT.

CDR3 DNA: TGTGCCGTGAGCCTAGCGGGGCCCTACAATGAGCAGTTCTTC. It translates to CAVSLAGPYNEQFF. This chain links TRBV30 with TRBJ2-1; 9 nucleotides agree with TRBD2. The CDR3 runs to 14 residues. The junction had 7 bases not matched to a gene; V was cut back by 8 bases and J by 2 bases. Germline-derived CDR1 and CDR2 are GTSNPN and SVGIG (reference sequence).

The CDR3 here is CASSLRTGYEKLFF. The CDR3 nucleotides read TGTGCCAGCAGTTTAAGGACAGGGTATGAAAAACTGTTTTTT. V is TRBV27 and J is TRBJ1-4; 8 bases are shared with TRBD1. The CDR3 spans 14 residues. CDR1 is MNHEY, CDR2 SMNVEV, per germline (reference sequence). V lost 2 bases to trimming and J lost 6 bases; unmatched junction nucleotides: 2. Complete variable domain (other parts from reference TRBV27 and TRBJ1-4): EAQVTQNPRYLITVTGKKLTVTCSQNMNHEYMSWYRQDPGLGLRQIYYSMNVEVTDKGDVPEGYKVSRKEKRNFPLILESPSPNQTSLYFCASSLRTGYEKLFFGSGTQLSVL.

This chain links TRBV18 with TRBJ2-1, with TRBD2 matching 14 bases. The CDR3 totals 17 residues. V shed 0 bases and J 5 bases; nucleotides not matched to a gene: 3. CDR1 is KGHSH, CDR2 LQKENI, per germline. The CDR3 sequence: CASSPPGLAGENNEQFF. The CDR3 coding sequence is TGTGCCAGCTCACCACCGGGACTAGCGGGAGAGAACAATGAGCAGTTCTTC. Complete variable domain (other parts from reference TRBV18 and TRBJ2-1): NAGVMQNPRHLVRRRGQEARLRCSPMKGHSHVYWYRQLPEEGLKFMVYLQKENIIDESGMPKERFSAEFPKEGPSILRIQQVVRGDSAAYFCASSPPGLAGENNEQFFGPGTRLTVL.

J is TRBJ2-7 and V is TRBV28, with TRBD1 matching over 8 bases. The J segment lost 5 bases and the V segment lost 4 bases, leaving 7 bases of the junction unmatched. The CDR3 consists of 14 residues. CDR1 and CDR2 from the germline V gene are MDHEN and SYDVKM. This chain's CDR3 is CASSSTGVGDEQYF. In DNA form, the CDR3 reads TGTGCCAGCAGTTCGACAGGGGTGGGGGACGAGCAGTACTTC.